A single sample gave rise to the 10 T cell receptor beta chains below, sequenced in a study of cytomegalovirus exposure and HLA in healthy donors. It was with 60 Vbeta and 13 Jbeta primers that the PCR ran. Assay used: immunoSEQ multiplex PCR; TCRdb lists only in-frame clones, some missing. The table lists 100,000 to 150,000 clones, roughly 82% of them singletons, with 3% in the top ten. Sample: PBMCs. The receptors were gathered from a woman between 18 and 29 years old in good health and CMV-seropositive.

This clone was seen a single time. The V call is TRBV4-1, the J call TRBJ2-7, with D possibly matching TRBD2 (5 bases). There are 13 residues in the CDR3. Trimming took 3 bases from V and 5 from J, leaving 11 bases between them. Germline assignment: CDR1 MGHRA and CDR2 YSYEKL. The CDR3 loop reads CASSHLTGDEQYF. CDR3 sequence (DNA): TGCGCCAGCAGCCACCTCACCGGGGACGAGCAGTACTTC.

In its sample, this clone was seen a few times. This chain connects TRBV2 to TRBJ2-7; 8 positions agree with TRBD1. Losses at the gene ends were 5 bases for V and 6 bases for J; bases not matched to a gene: 6. CDR1 is SNHLY, CDR2 FYNNEI, per germline. The CDR3 runs 13 residues. The CDR3 loop is CASSPTRGLEQYF. In DNA form, the CDR3 reads TGTGCCAGCAGTCCTACCAGGGGGCTCGAGCAGTACTTC. Supplemented by reference TRBV2 and TRBJ2-7, the full variable domain reads EPEVTQTPSHQVTQMGQEVILRCVPISNHLYFYWYRQILGQKVEFLVSFYNNEISEKSEIFDDQFSVERPDGSNFTLKIRSTKLEDSAMYFCASSPTRGLEQYFGPGTRLTVT.

In DNA form, the CDR3 reads TGTGCCAGCAGCGTAGACGGCAGGGCGGACACTGAAGCTTTCTTT. Translated, it gives CASSVDGRADTEAFF. This chain joins TRBV9 and TRBJ1-1; possible D gene TRBD1, 5 bases. The CDR3 is 15 amino acids. Germline loops: CDR1 SGDLS, CDR2 YYNGEE. Trimming pared 0 bases from V and 3 bases from J, leaving 12 bases between.

The rearrangement links TRBV28 to TRBJ2-1, with 10 nucleotides matching TRBD2. The trim removed 4 bases at V and 5 bases at J, leaving 17 bases unmatched. Germline V gives CDR1 MDHEN, CDR2 SYDVKM. The CDR3 is 19 amino acids. DNA of the CDR3: TGTGCCAGCAGTTACCCTAGGGCTAGCGGGGGCCGGCTCCACAATGAGCAGTTCTTC. It codes for CASSYPRASGGRLHNEQFF.

This clone was seen a handful of times. The chain uses TRBV5-6 and TRBJ1-6; possible D gene TRBD1, 5 bases. CDR1 and CDR2 from the germline V gene are SGHDT and YYEEEE. The length of the CDR3 is 14 residues. V was shortened by 0 bases and J by 7 bases, with 8 bases between the two germline ends. CDR3 sequence (DNA): TGTGCCAGCAGCTTGGGACAGCAGAATTCACCCCTCCACTTT. Encoded protein: CASSLGQQNSPLHF.

The chain links TRBV7-3 to TRBJ2-7; 7 nucleotides match TRBD1. The CDR3 has 15 amino acids. Germline CDR1 is SGHTA and CDR2 is FQGTGA. The V and J ends lost 5 bases and 4 bases, in that order; junction bases with no gene match: 11. The chain's CDR3 is CASSHGAGGEYEQYF. The CDR3, as DNA: TGTGCCAGCAGCCACGGGGCAGGGGGAGAGTACGAGCAGTACTTC.

This clone has just one count. This rearrangement joins TRBV6-1 to TRBJ2-3; TRBD1 matches at 7 bases. J lost 1 base, V lost 6 bases, and 7 bases had no gene match. The CDR3 contains 15 residues. Germline CDR1 MNHNS, CDR2 SASEGT. The CDR3 sequence is CASSVRGRGTDTQYF. DNA for the CDR3: TGTGCCAGCAGCGTTAGGGGGCGCGGCACAGATACGCAGTATTTT.

This rearrangement joins TRBV7-9 to TRBJ2-3, with 9 bases that match TRBD2. The CDR3 contains 16 residues. V trimming: 4 bases; J trimming: 0 bases; junction bases outside the gene matches: 5. The germline gives CDR1 SEHNR, CDR2 FQNEAQ (reference sequence). In DNA, the CDR3 is TGTGCCAGCAGCTCGGGACTAGCAACTAGCACAGATACGCAGTATTTT. Encoded protein: CASSSGLATSTDTQYF.

The V gene is TRBV16, the J gene TRBJ1-1; D uncertain. CDR1 is KGHSY, CDR2 FQNENV, per germline. The V gene lost 1 base and the J gene lost 6 bases, with 9 bases spanning the gap. The CDR3 totals 13 residues. CDR3 in amino acids: CASSQFKQAEAFF. CDR3 bases: TGTGCCAGCAGCCAATTTAAGCAAGCTGAAGCTTTCTTT.

The chain combines TRBV5-6 with TRBJ2-1; possible D gene TRBD2, 6 bases. This CDR3 contains 12 residues. Germline CDR1 and CDR2: SGHDT and YYEEEE. V shed 3 bases and J shed 13 bases, with 14 bases lying between them. CDR3 DNA sequence: TGTGCCAGCAGCTCCGGGACTCCTTCCCAGTTCTTC. Translating it yields CASSSGTPSQFF. Full variable domain (rest looked up from reference TRBV5-6 and TRBJ2-1): DAGVTQSPTHLIKTRGQQVTLRCSPKSGHDTVSWYQQALGQGPQFIFQYYEEEERQRGNFPDRFSGHQFPNYSSELNVNALLLGDSALYLCASSSGTPSQFFGPGTRLTVL.